Sequencing of this TCR beta chain was carried out in a study of T cell responses to AZD1222 COVID-19 vaccine (dated by TCRdb to about 2021). Regarding the complete study: Because spike-specific TCR depth and breadth did not differ between the two schedules, AZD1222 recipients who got a second dose at roughly 4 weeks were pooled with those who got a second dose at roughly 12 weeks. TCR sequencing covered 230 or so trial participants: 200 to 210 given two doses of AZD1222 and about 26 given two doses of MenACWY control vaccine. Trial participants were enrolled by age into subgroups of 18-55, 56-69 and 70-plus years, and about 150, 27 and 61 TCR-sequenced participants, respectively, were included in these subgroups. Points the paper makes about the study in general: Epitopes outside the regions mutated in the B.1.351 and B.1.1.7 variants were reportedly recognized by nearly half of the unique spike-specific TCRs. Vaccine-associated CD4 TCRs spanned the whole spike protein, with dominant responses in regions 160-218 and 743-854. The 56-69-year group was small, and its depth increase did not reach significance, likely because of low power. Spike-specific TCR breadth and depth rose significantly after two AZD1222 doses compared with day 0 and with MenACWY recipients. No day 14 peak-response samples were available, so repertoires were characterized only after the peak T cell response. Participants were mostly white British and included more females than males, and it was suggested by the authors that clonal diversity may have been underestimated. Conclusions about previously exposed vaccinees are limited, since just five to seven AZD1222 recipients were seropositive for SARS-CoV-2 at baseline.

The CDR3 regions of human TCRbeta chains were analyzed by immunosequencing. Concerning the study's data processing: Repertoire TCRs were matched against a reference library of SARS-CoV-2-specific TCRs generated with the MIRA antigen-specificity platform. Breadth was defined as the fraction of unique TCRs that were SARS-CoV-2-associated, and depth was defined as the fraction of total T cells that were SARS-CoV-2-associated. Each spike-specific TCR was assigned to its reactive spike region and to a CD4 or CD8 class using the MIRA data. Log10-transformed breadth and depth values were compared by one-way ANOVA with Sidak's multiple comparisons tests. What TCRdb holds here is the immuneACCESS table cut down to in-frame rearrangements. Part of the clones is not present; checked against another copy, under half of the missing clones reflect an unresolved V gene, and the others are unexplained. V and J calls and clone size follow that table, whereas D and trimming were derived from the DNA. Across this sample there are 80,000 or so clones, with 90% to 95% seen only once. The ten most abundant clones make up around 5.2% of the sample.

About this clone itself: Its antigen target is currently unknown. Nothing much larger sits one base from this clone, and base qualities are not available.

The time point label, read with the paper, signifies: baseline before first vaccination. Samples from vaccinated people were obtained from the UK trials COV001 and COV002, which included a single-blind randomized controlled phase 2/3 trial of AZD1222 (ChAdOx1 nCoV-19) in healthy adults. For TCRbeta chain sequencing, PBMC samples were collected from trial participants at day 0 and at day 28 after the second dose. The CDR3, from cysteine to phenylalanine, totals 14 residues. The kept DNA is CDR3 alone, 42 bases in frame from the first base. Looking up the germline V gene (reference sequence) yields CDR1 LNHDA and CDR2 SQIVND. Compared with germline, V lacks 1 base and J lacks 4 bases; bases without a gene match: 4.

This sample comprised peripheral blood, obtained on day 0 of AZD1222 vaccination. The TCR comes from an adult in good health. The rearrangement joined TRBV19 to TRBJ2-7, with 7 junctional bases fitting TRBD2. The nucleotide sequence is TGTGCCAGTAGTATAGCGGGAGGTGCTTACGAGCAGTACTTC. Translation gives CASSIAGGAYEQYF.